This TCR beta chain is from a study of blood T cell repertoires in COVID-19. Study context: In each case, the material was cDNA or gDNA derived from T cells, B-cell-depleted T cells, or PBMCs.

V gave up 5 bases and J gave up 15 bases; unmatched junction bases: 13. This CDR3 region has 13 residues. Germline loops: CDR1 LNHDA, CDR2 SQIVND (reference sequence). As originally analysed: Amplifying reference gene primers gave estimates of nucleated cell counts. TCRdb's copy holds only in-frame clones and misses some; the assay was immunoSEQ multiplex PCR. V, J and clone size were drawn from that table, and D and trimming were deduced from the DNA. The table shows more than 300,000 clones, with more than 75% occurring only once. Ages ranged from roughly 18 to 95 years, with residence in approximately 25 US areas. Recovery meant two consecutive negative NP/OP PCR tests, professional clearance, or resolved symptoms.

Sequenced material: PBMCs or T cells enriched from blood (not recorded which). This clonotype was sampled from a young woman who had recovered from COVID-19. The chain combines TRBV19 with TRBJ2-1; TRBD1 agrees at 7 bases. CDR3 DNA sequence: TGTGCCAGTAGTCCCCCGGACAGGTCGCTGTGGTTCTTC. Residues: CASSPPDRSLWFF.